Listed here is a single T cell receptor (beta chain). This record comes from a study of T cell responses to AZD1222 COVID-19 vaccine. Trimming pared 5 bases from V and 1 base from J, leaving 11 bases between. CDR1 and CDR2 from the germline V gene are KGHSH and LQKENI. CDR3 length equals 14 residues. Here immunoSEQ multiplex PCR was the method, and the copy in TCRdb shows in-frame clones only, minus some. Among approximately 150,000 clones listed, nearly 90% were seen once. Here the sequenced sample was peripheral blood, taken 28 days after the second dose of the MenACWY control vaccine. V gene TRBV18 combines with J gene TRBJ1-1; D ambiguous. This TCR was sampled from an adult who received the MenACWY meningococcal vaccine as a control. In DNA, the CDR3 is TGTGCCAGCTCAGTTTACAACTCGAACACTGAAGCTTTCTTT. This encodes CASSVYNSNTEAFF.